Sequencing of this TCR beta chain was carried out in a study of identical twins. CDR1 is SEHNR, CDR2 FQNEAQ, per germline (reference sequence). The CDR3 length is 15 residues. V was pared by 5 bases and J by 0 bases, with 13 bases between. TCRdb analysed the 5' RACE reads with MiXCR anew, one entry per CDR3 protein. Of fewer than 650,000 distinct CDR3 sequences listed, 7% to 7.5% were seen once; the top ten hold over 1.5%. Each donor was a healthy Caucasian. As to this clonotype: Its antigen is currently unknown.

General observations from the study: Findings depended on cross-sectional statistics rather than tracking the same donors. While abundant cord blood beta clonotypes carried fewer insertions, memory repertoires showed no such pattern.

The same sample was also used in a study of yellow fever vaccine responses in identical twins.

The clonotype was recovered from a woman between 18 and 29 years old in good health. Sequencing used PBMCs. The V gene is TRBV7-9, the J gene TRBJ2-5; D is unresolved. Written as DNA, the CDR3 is TGTGCCAGCAGCCCCGTCGTTGGGAACCAAGAGACCCAGTACTTC. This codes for CASSPVVGNQETQYF.